One and the same sample provided the 28 T cell receptor beta chains below, sequenced in a study of cytotoxic CD8 clonotypes in ibrutinib-treated CLL. The method was immunoSEQ multiplex PCR; TCRdb's version includes in-frame clones alone and lacks a portion of them. The data contain some 150,000 clones, 60% to 80% of them singletons. This material consisted of PBMCs, taken after 12 months of ibrutinib treatment. These TCRs come from a human donor with chronic lymphocytic leukemia.

V usage is TRBV5-1 and J usage is TRBJ2-5, with D unclear. CDR1 SGHRS and CDR2 YFSETQ come from the germline V gene. Trimming stripped 4 bases from V and 10 bases from J, with 11 bases between. This CDR3 contains 11 residues. The CDR3: CASSNIWGQYF. Written as DNA, the CDR3 is TGCGCCAGCAGCAACATCTGGGGCCAGTACTTC.

The CDR3: CASSLGAGVLAGYNEQFF. Here the CDR3 DNA reads TGTGCCAGCAGCCTCGGGGCGGGGGTACTAGCAGGCTACAATGAGCAGTTCTTC. The rearrangement links TRBV4-2 to TRBJ2-1, with 7 bases lining up with TRBD2. Trimming at V came to 4 bases and at J to 3 bases, leaving 15 bases not matched to a gene. CDR3 size: 18 residues. Germline V gene lookup returns CDR1 LGHNA and CDR2 YNFKEQ.

The rearrangement joins TRBV5-1 to TRBJ2-3; a possible D gene is TRBD1 (5 bases). This CDR3 contains 13 residues. In germline, CDR1 is SGHRS, CDR2 YFSETQ. Trimming pared 5 bases from V and 5 bases from J, leaving 12 bases between. The DNA of the CDR3 is TGCGCCAGCAGGCGCAGGGAAGAAGATACGCAGTATTTT. This encodes CASRRREEDTQYF.

The rearrangement uses TRBV6-1 and TRBJ1-5; TRBD1 might be the D (6 bases). CDR3 length equals 15 residues. From germline, CDR1 is MNHNS and CDR2 SASEGT. Trimming pared 5 bases from V and 2 bases from J, leaving 13 bases between. For the CDR3, the DNA is TGTGCCAGCAGTTTGAAGGGGGGTCGCAATCAGCCCCAGCATTTT. It specifies CASSLKGGRNQPQHF.

The V and J genes are TRBV11-2 and TRBJ2-1; 7 bases match TRBD2. Trimming removed 5 bases from V and 4 bases from J; junction bases left unmatched: 11. From germline, CDR1 is SGHAT and CDR2 FQNNGV. The CDR3 contains 16 residues. For the CDR3, the DNA is TGTGCCAGCAGCCCCAAGCGGGGCCCATTATACAATGAGCAGTTCTTC. Its protein product is CASSPKRGPLYNEQFF.

This chain uses TRBV30 with TRBJ2-7; D is unresolved. Between the trimmed V and J ends, which lost 4 bases and 0 bases, there was a span of 13 bases. Germline-derived CDR1 and CDR2 are GTSNPN and SVGIG (reference sequence). The CDR3 extends over 14 amino acids. CDR3 DNA sequence: TGTGCCTGGACGGGCTGGGGTAGCTCCTACGAGCAGTACTTC. This encodes CAWTGWGSSYEQYF.

The rearrangement uses TRBV27 and TRBJ1-2; perhaps TRBD1 as D (5 bases). This CDR3 comprises 14 residues. Germline CDR1 reads MNHEY; CDR2 reads SMNVEV (reference sequence). Deletions cut 2 bases from V and 7 bases from J, with 14 bases between. The CDR3 DNA sequence: TGTGCCAGCAGTTTAGGCGTGGGGGTGGCTGGCTACACCTTC. Amino acids: CASSLGVGVAGYTF.

This clone was picked up one time. This chain connects TRBV6-5 to TRBJ2-1, with 8 bases matching TRBD2. Germline V gene sequence: CDR1 MNHEY, CDR2 SVGAGI. Losses at the gene ends were 6 bases for V and 4 bases for J; bases not matched to a gene: 8. This CDR3 region has 15 residues. The CDR3 region has the DNA TGTGCCAGCAGATTCCACGCGGGGGGATACAATGAGCAGTTCTTC. It translates to CASRFHAGGYNEQFF.

J is TRBJ2-7 and V is TRBV6-4, with TRBD2 matching 8 bases. Germline V gene sequence: CDR1 MRHNA, CDR2 SNTAGT. The CDR3 runs to 16 residues. With V trimmed by 3 bases and J by 5 bases, 12 bases remained unmatched. CDR3 residues: CASSEVISGGPHEQYF. The CDR3 nucleotides are TGTGCCAGCAGTGAAGTTATCTCGGGAGGGCCACACGAGCAGTACTTC.

CDR3 coding DNA: TGTGCCAGCAGCTCGGATGATTCACCCCTCCACTTT. Amino acid sequence: CASSSDDSPLHF. This chain connects TRBV5-4 to TRBJ1-6; no clear D. Germline-derived CDR1 and CDR2 are SGHNT and YYREEE (reference sequence). V lost 3 bases to trimming and J lost 8 bases, with 6 bases between them. There are 12 residues in the CDR3. Complete variable domain (other parts from reference TRBV5-4 and TRBJ1-6): ETGVTQSPTHLIKTRGQQVTLRCSSQSGHNTVSWYQQALGQGPQFIFQYYREEENGRGNFPPRFSGLQFPNYSSELNVNALELDDSALYLCASSSDDSPLHFGNGTRLTVT.

This clone occurred a few times. The rearrangement links TRBV19 to TRBJ1-2; TRBD1 is a possible D gene (5 bases). The ends were cut back, 5 bases at V and 8 bases at J, with 15 bases in the middle. Germline values: CDR1 LNHDA, CDR2 SQIVND (reference sequence). The CDR3 length is 13 residues. The CDR3 bases are TGTGCCAGTAGTGGTCAGGGAATTGGGGGCTACACCTTC. Translated: CASSGQGIGGYTF.

The chain recombines TRBV9 with TRBJ1-4; D is unresolved. CDR1 is SGDLS and CDR2 is YYNGEE in the germline V gene. V was pared by 7 bases and J by 0 bases, with 13 bases between. This CDR3 spans 15 amino acids. CDR3 sequence: CASGDNTATNEKLFF. The DNA of the CDR3 is TGTGCCAGCGGTGACAACACTGCAACTAATGAAAAACTGTTTTTT.

This clone was detected only once. The CDR3 reads CASSVGPRDRFYEQYF. CDR3 sequence (DNA): TGTGCCAGCAGCGTAGGTCCCCGGGACAGATTCTACGAGCAGTACTTC. The V call is TRBV9, the J call TRBJ2-7; 7 bases are a match to TRBD1. V trimming: 0 bases; J trimming: 3 bases; junction bases outside the gene matches: 9. This CDR3 has 16 amino acids. CDR1 and CDR2 (germline): SGDLS, YYNGEE.

The gene calls are TRBV7-2 and TRBJ2-2; D not resolved. Trimming stripped 5 bases from V and 11 bases from J, with 12 bases between. The CDR3 sequence is 12 residues long. The germline gives CDR1 SGHTA, CDR2 FQGNSA. The CDR3 DNA sequence: TGTGCCAGCAGCAAGACGGGCGTAGAGCTGTTTTTT. This translates into CASSKTGVELFF.

The chain's CDR3 is CASSEWVGSAYEQYF. DNA of the CDR3: TGTGCCAGCAGTGAATGGGTAGGGAGTGCCTACGAGCAGTACTTC. The genes are TRBV6-1 and TRBJ2-7, with D possibly matching TRBD2 (5 bases). Per the germline V gene, CDR1 is MNHNS and CDR2 is SASEGT. V lost 2 bases and J 2 bases, leaving 13 bases between the germline ends. The CDR3 spans 15 residues.

The chain recombines TRBV9 with TRBJ2-1, with a possible D match to TRBD2 (6 bases). The CDR3 is made up of 14 amino acids. V lost 2 bases, J lost 6 bases, and 12 bases lay in between. The germline CDR1 and CDR2 sequences are SGDLS and YYNGEE. CDR3 loop: CASSVLPGSNEQFF. CDR3 coding DNA: TGTGCCAGCAGCGTGCTCCCCGGGAGCAATGAGCAGTTCTTC.

The V call is TRBV6-6, the J call TRBJ2-5; D unresolved. The CDR3 loop spans 12 amino acids. V was pared by 5 bases and J by 5 bases, with 9 bases between. Germline V gene sequence: CDR1 MNHNY, CDR2 SVGAGI (reference sequence). The CDR3 sequence: CASSPLRETQYF. DNA for the CDR3: TGTGCCAGCAGTCCCCTTCGGGAGACCCAGTACTTC.

This clone has just a few counts. This chain joins TRBV9 and TRBJ2-1; possible D gene TRBD2, 6 bases. Germline V gene data show CDR1 as SGDLS and CDR2 as YYNGEE. V dropped 0 bases and J dropped 7 bases, with 8 bases sitting between them. The CDR3 has 13 amino acids. In DNA, the CDR3 is TGTGCCAGCAGCGTAGATGGGGGGAATGAGCAGTTCTTC. Its translation: CASSVDGGNEQFF.

This chain connects TRBV6-5 to TRBJ2-3; 11 bases map to TRBD2. Per germline, CDR1 MNHEY and CDR2 SVGAGI. This CDR3 region has 14 residues. V shed 10 bases and J 4 bases; nucleotides not matched to a gene: 7. The CDR3: CATLSGGAPDTQYF. CDR3 nucleotide sequence: TGTGCCACCCTTAGCGGGGGGGCCCCAGATACGCAGTATTTT.

There are a few counts of this clone. The V call is TRBV19, the J call TRBJ2-7; TRBD2 is a possible D gene (5 bases). The germline CDR1 and CDR2 sequences are LNHDA and SQIVND (reference sequence). This CDR3 region has 14 residues. The V and J ends lost 9 bases and 6 bases respectively, with 21 bases between them. The CDR3: CASSPGWELREQYF. CDR3 in DNA: TGTGCCAGCAGTCCTGGGTGGGAGCTACGCGAGCAGTACTTC. Full variable domain (outside the CDR3, taken from reference TRBV19 and TRBJ2-7): DGGITQSPKYLFRKEGQNVTLSCEQNLNHDAMYWYRQDPGQGLRLIYYSQIVNDFQKGDIAEGYSVSREKKESFPLTVTSAQKNPTAFYLCASSPGWELREQYFGPGTRLTVT.

This chain joins TRBV27 and TRBJ2-1; TRBD2 is a possible D gene (5 bases). Germline V gives CDR1 MNHEY, CDR2 SMNVEV (reference sequence). Between the trimmed V and J ends, which lost 4 bases and 5 bases, there was a span of 15 bases. This CDR3 contains 15 residues. Written as DNA, the CDR3 is TGTGCCAGCAGTTCAGGTGGCGGGTCCCACAATGAGCAGTTCTTC. Translating gives CASSSGGGSHNEQFF.

The genes are TRBV5-1 and TRBJ1-4, with 8 nucleotides matching TRBD1. This CDR3 spans 17 amino acids. Trimming removed 5 bases from V and 0 bases from J; junction bases left unmatched: 9. CDR1 is SGHRS and CDR2 is YFSETQ in the germline V gene. The CDR3 loop is CASRKGQGSPTNEKLFF. The CDR3 DNA reads as TGCGCCAGCAGGAAAGGACAGGGAAGCCCAACTAATGAAAAACTGTTTTTT.

The rearrangement links TRBV7-9 to TRBJ2-7; maybe TRBD2 (5 bases). Trimming pared 6 bases from V and 4 bases from J, leaving 13 bases between. CDR1 SEHNR and CDR2 FQNEAQ come from the germline V gene (reference sequence). The CDR3 is made up of 13 amino acids. CDR3 DNA sequence: TGTGCCAGCAGTGGACTGGGAGCTTACGAGCAGTACTTC. Its translation: CASSGLGAYEQYF. Full variable domain (outside the CDR3, taken from reference TRBV7-9 and TRBJ2-7): DTGVSQNPRHKITKRGQNVTFRCDPISEHNRLYWYRQTLGQGPEFLTYFQNEAQLEKSRLLSDRFSAERPKGSFSTLEIQRTEQGDSAMYLCASSGLGAYEQYFGPGTRLTVT.

CDR3: CASSFSGLAAGTQYF. The DNA of the CDR3 is TGTGCCAGCAGCTTTTCGGGACTAGCGGCAGGGACCCAGTACTTC. J is TRBJ2-5 and V is TRBV11-2, with 11 bases that match TRBD2. The ends lost 3 bases at V and 7 bases at J; junction bases unmatched: 7. CDR1 is SGHAT and CDR2 is FQNNGV in the germline V gene. This CDR3 is 15 amino acids long.

Only a few counts were recorded for this clone. The chain has TRBV11-2 and TRBJ2-2, with D unclear. Germline CDR1 reads SGHAT; CDR2 reads FQNNGV. V was cut by 3 bases and J by 1 base, with 9 bases left in between. CDR3 length equals 15 residues. DNA for the CDR3: TGTGCCAGCAGCTTGATACAGCTGAACACCGGGGAGCTGTTTTTT. Translating gives CASSLIQLNTGELFF.

The rearrangement uses TRBV25-1 and TRBJ2-7; 13 bases fit TRBD2. The CDR3 length is 13 residues. The germline gives CDR1 MGHDK, CDR2 SYGVNS. After removal of 8 bases from V and 3 bases from J, the junction contained 1 base not matched to a gene. CDR3 region: CASGTSGVYEQYF. The DNA for the CDR3 is TGTGCCAGCGGGACTAGCGGGGTCTACGAGCAGTACTTC.

This clone has just a few counts. Other DNA sequences in this specimen translate into the identical CDR3. The chain recombines TRBV29-1 with TRBJ2-6; 9 bases line up with TRBD1. The CDR3 sequence is 15 residues long. V was pared by 6 bases and J by 2 bases, with 5 bases of the junction left unmatched. Germline V gene data show CDR1 as SQVTM and CDR2 as ANQGSEA. The CDR3 DNA sequence: TGCAGCGTCGGTAGGACAGGGGCTGGGGCCAACGTCCTGACTTTC. This codes for CSVGRTGAGANVLTF.

The J gene is TRBJ1-4, the V gene TRBV4-2; D ambiguous. The CDR3 has 15 amino acids. In germline, CDR1 is LGHNA, CDR2 YNFKEQ. Trimming shortened V by 2 bases and J by 4 bases, and 11 bases separated the two germline ends. The CDR3 is CASSQIGPYNEKLFF. The CDR3 DNA is TGTGCCAGCAGCCAAATAGGCCCCTATAATGAAAAACTGTTTTTT.